This T cell receptor (beta chain) was recovered during a study of blood T cell repertoires in COVID-19. Turning to the study itself: Sources were T cells, B-cell-depleted T cells, or PBMCs; the material itself was cDNA or gDNA.

Profiling relied on immunoSEQ multiplex PCR, and the TCRdb table lists in-frame clones only, not all of them. The table records some 300,000 clones, more than 70% of them present only once. This clone turned up a few times. The material sequenced was peripheral blood. The sequence was obtained from a woman aged 25 to 39 who had recovered from COVID-19.

The CDR3 DNA reads TGTGCCAGCAGCCGCGACAGGGTGAGCAATCAGCCCCAGCATTTT. Protein sequence: CASSRDRVSNQPQHF. The chain combines TRBV2 with TRBJ1-5, with TRBD1 matching over 7 bases. The CDR3 loop spans 15 amino acids. V shed 6 bases and J 1 base; nucleotides not matched to a gene: 6. Germline V gene data show CDR1 as SNHLY and CDR2 as FYNNEI.